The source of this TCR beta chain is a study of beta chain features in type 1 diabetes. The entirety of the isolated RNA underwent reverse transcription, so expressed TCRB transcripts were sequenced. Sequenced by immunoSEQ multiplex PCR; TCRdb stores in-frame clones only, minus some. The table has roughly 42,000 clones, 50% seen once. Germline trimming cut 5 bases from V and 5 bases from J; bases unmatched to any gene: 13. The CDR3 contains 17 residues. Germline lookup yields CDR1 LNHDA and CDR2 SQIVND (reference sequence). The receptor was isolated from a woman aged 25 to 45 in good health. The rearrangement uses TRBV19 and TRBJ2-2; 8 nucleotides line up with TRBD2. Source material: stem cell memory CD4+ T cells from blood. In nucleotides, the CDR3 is TGTGCCAGTAGTGTCCAAACGGGAGGGAGTTTGACCGGGGAGCTGTTTTTT. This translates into CASSVQTGGSLTGELFF.